The 18 T cell receptor beta chains below all came from one sample that was sequenced in a study of shared clonotypes between healthy human individuals. TCRdb's table, derived via immunoSEQ multiplex PCR, lists solely in-frame clones and lacks some. This table has a few hundred thousand clones, roughly 85% appearing once. The sequencing sample was made of PBMCs. The receptors here all came from a woman in her 40s in good health. Some clones in this sample may be carry-over from other donors' samples.

With respect to this clone: One end of the junction fails to match germline, which may point to a read error. The chain combines TRBV27 with TRBJ2-2; a possible D gene is TRBD1 (6 bases). CDR3 length equals 17 residues. Per the germline V gene, CDR1 is MNHEY and CDR2 is SMNVEV (reference sequence). The CDR3 sequence: CASSLWWGTIEHRGAVF. In DNA, the CDR3 is TGTGCCAGCAGTTTATGGTGGGGGACAATCGAACACCGGGGAGCTGTTTTT.

CDR3 sequence: CASSAELAGGTDTQYF. The CDR3 DNA sequence: TGTGCCAGCAGTGCTGAACTAGCGGGAGGCACAGATACGCAGTATTTT. The chain has TRBV2 and TRBJ2-3; TRBD2 matches 11 bases. V trimming: 4 bases; J trimming: 1 base; junction bases outside the gene matches: 4. The CDR3 consists of 16 residues. Germline values: CDR1 SNHLY, CDR2 FYNNEI.

The chain joins TRBV5-4 to TRBJ2-1; D could derive from TRBD1 or TRBD2 (5 bases each). The CDR3 is 14 residues long. Germline CDR1 SGHNT, CDR2 YYREEE (reference sequence). V was shortened by 9 bases and J by 6 bases, with 19 bases between the two germline ends. The CDR3 DNA reads as TGTGCCACCTGGGACGCTAGGTTAGGCAATGAGCAGTTCTTC. The encoded protein is CATWDARLGNEQFF.

The rearrangement joins TRBV28 to TRBJ1-2; 9 bases are a match to TRBD1. CDR3 length equals 15 residues. CDR1 MDHEN and CDR2 SYDVKM come from the germline V gene. Trimming cost V 6 bases and J 1 base; bases outside gene matches: 6. Here the CDR3 DNA reads TGTGCCAGCAGCTCCGGGACAGGGATTAACTATGGCTACACCTTC. It encodes CASSSGTGINYGYTF.

The rearrangement links TRBV19 to TRBJ1-5; 9 bases are a match to TRBD1. Unmatched junction bases numbered 10, after V lost 7 bases and J lost 0 bases. The germline V gene encodes CDR1 LNHDA and CDR2 SQIVND (reference sequence). The CDR3 runs to 17 residues. CDR3 protein: CASTLGQGGLSNQPQHF. In DNA form, the CDR3 reads TGTGCCAGTACCCTGGGACAGGGTGGACTTAGCAATCAGCCCCAGCATTTT.

The CDR3 sequence: CASSPDGDEQYF. The DNA for the CDR3 is TGTGCCAGCTCACCGGACGGGGACGAGCAGTACTTC. The chain carries TRBV18 and TRBJ2-7, with TRBD2 as a possible D gene (5 bases). CDR1 is KGHSH and CDR2 is LQKENI in the germline V gene. CDR3 length equals 12 residues. Trimming left V 3 bases short and J 5 bases short, with 8 bases between.

This clone has just one count. The rearrangement uses TRBV5-5 and TRBJ2-7; D unresolved. From germline, CDR1 is SGHKS and CDR2 YYEKEE (reference sequence). Between the trimmed V and J ends, which lost 2 bases and 6 bases, there was a span of 18 bases. The CDR3 covers 15 residues. CDR3 protein: CASSFYGRDLSEQYF. The CDR3 DNA reads TGTGCCAGCAGCTTTTACGGAAGGGATTTAAGCGAGCAGTACTTC.

This clone was seen a single time. The V gene is TRBV11-3, the J gene TRBJ2-1; 11 positions match TRBD2. This CDR3 is built from 18 residues. The germline V gene encodes CDR1 SGHNT and CDR2 YENEEA. Losses at the gene ends were 0 bases for V and 6 bases for J; bases not matched to a gene: 10. The CDR3 is CASSLDGTSGSRSNEQFF. CDR3 DNA: TGTGCCAGCAGCTTAGATGGAACTAGCGGGAGTCGGAGCAATGAGCAGTTCTTC.

This chain connects TRBV6-5 to TRBJ2-5; TRBD2 agrees at 15 bases. Unmatched junction bases numbered 2, after V lost 6 bases and J lost 6 bases. CDR1 and CDR2 (germline): MNHEY, SVGAGI. The CDR3 runs to 14 residues. Here the CDR3 DNA reads TGTGCCAGCAGGGGACTAGCGGGAGGAAAGACCCAGTACTTC. Its translation is CASRGLAGGKTQYF.

Only one count was recorded for this clone. The chain links TRBV7-8 to TRBJ1-2; D is perhaps TRBD1 (6 bases). The V end was cut by 7 bases, the J end by 3 bases, with 21 bases between. This CDR3 region has 16 residues. Germline lookup yields CDR1 SGHVS and CDR2 FQNEAQ. The CDR3 DNA reads as TGTGCCAGCACAGGCGTCGGGGGCGGTCCGGACTATGGCTACACCTTC. Translating it yields CASTGVGGGPDYGYTF.

The chain joins TRBV9 to TRBJ2-1; D is uncertain. The V end lost 0 bases, the J end lost 4 bases, and 8 bases lay between the germline ends. CDR1 is SGDLS, CDR2 YYNGEE, per germline. This CDR3 has 14 residues. CDR3 DNA sequence: TGTGCCAGCAGCGTAGACCCTGAGTACAATGAGCAGTTCTTC. Amino acid sequence: CASSVDPEYNEQFF.

The chain joins TRBV7-2 to TRBJ1-1; D gene uncertain. Trimming shortened V by 1 base and J by 8 bases, and 14 bases separated the two germline ends. Germline values: CDR1 SGHTA, CDR2 FQGNSA. The CDR3 length is 14 residues. CDR3 nucleotide sequence: TGTGCCAGCAGCTTAGGGTTGTCCCCTGCCGAAGCTTTCTTT. It yields the protein CASSLGLSPAEAFF.

The J gene is TRBJ1-1, the V gene TRBV6-5, with D unresolved. The CDR3 totals 15 residues. Trimming cost V 0 bases and J 5 bases, with 13 bases left between them. The germline V gene has CDR1 MNHEY and CDR2 SVGAGI. The DNA of the CDR3 is TGTGCCAGCAGTTACTCGAGTGGGGTTTCGACTGAAGCTTTCTTT. Protein product: CASSYSSGVSTEAFF.

The V gene is TRBV28, the J gene TRBJ1-3, with 9 nucleotides matching TRBD1. CDR1 and CDR2 from the germline V gene are MDHEN and SYDVKM. The CDR3 consists of 13 residues. V was clipped by 2 bases and J by 9 bases; unmatched bases: 2. CDR3 nucleotides: TGTGCCAGCAGTTTAGGACAGGGGAGCACCATATATTTT. It yields the protein CASSLGQGSTIYF.

This chain uses TRBV27 with TRBJ1-5; D unresolved. The CDR3 consists of 16 residues. V was trimmed by 1 base and J by 2 bases, leaving 12 bases between them. Germline V gene sequence: CDR1 MNHEY, CDR2 SMNVEV (reference sequence). CDR3 sequence: CASSLFYHEGNQPQHF. The CDR3 bases are TGTGCCAGCAGTTTATTTTACCACGAGGGCAATCAGCCCCAGCATTTT.

The chain employs TRBV4-1 and TRBJ2-7; D possibly corresponds to TRBD1 (7 bases). In germline, CDR1 is MGHRA, CDR2 YSYEKL. There are 15 residues in the CDR3. Trimming removed 3 bases at V and 1 base at J, with 13 bases between. The CDR3 coding sequence is TGCGCCAGCAGCCAGCGACAGGGAGGATCCTACGAGCAGTACTTC. Protein: CASSQRQGGSYEQYF.

Turning to this clone: It is likely a read error: a sequence one base away is far more abundant. The sample contains more than one DNA sequence encoding this CDR3. The CDR3 is CASSYEAGGSPLHF. For the CDR3, the DNA is TGCGCCAGCAGTTACGAGGCAGGCGGTTCACCCCTCCACTTT. The chain employs TRBV6-6 and TRBJ1-6; no definite D call. The CDR3 consists of 14 residues. CDR1 is MNHNY and CDR2 is SVGAGI in the germline V gene (reference sequence).

The rearrangement uses TRBV29-1 and TRBJ2-2, with 7 positions matching TRBD1. In germline, CDR1 is SQVTM, CDR2 ANQGSEA. The CDR3 loop spans 15 amino acids. The V and J ends lost 6 bases and 4 bases, in that order; junction bases with no gene match: 11. CDR3 bases: TGCAGCGTCAACACCGGGACAGTGGCCACCGGGGAGCTGTTTTTT. As protein: CSVNTGTVATGELFF.